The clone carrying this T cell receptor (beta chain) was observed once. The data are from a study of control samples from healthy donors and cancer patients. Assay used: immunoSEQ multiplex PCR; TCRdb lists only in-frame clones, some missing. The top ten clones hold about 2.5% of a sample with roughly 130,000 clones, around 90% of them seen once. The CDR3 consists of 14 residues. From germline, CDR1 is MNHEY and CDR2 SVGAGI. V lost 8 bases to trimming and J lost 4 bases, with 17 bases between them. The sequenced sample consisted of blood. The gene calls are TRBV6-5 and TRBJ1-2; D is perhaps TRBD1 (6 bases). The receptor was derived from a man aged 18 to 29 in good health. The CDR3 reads CASQRGGEIYGYTF. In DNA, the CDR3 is TGTGCCAGCCAGAGGGGGGGAGAGATCTATGGCTACACCTTC.